Listed here are 32 T cell receptor beta chains from one sample, sequenced in a study of blood T cell repertoires in COVID-19. Here immunoSEQ multiplex PCR was the method, and the copy in TCRdb shows in-frame clones only, minus some. The table records around 160,000 clones, roughly 84% of them present only once. Sequenced sample: PBMCs or T cells enriched from blood (not recorded which). These receptors came from a woman between 50 and 59 years old who had been exposed to COVID-19.

The V call is TRBV10-3, the J call TRBJ1-1; 8 bases are shared with TRBD1. V gave up 7 bases and J gave up 8 bases; unmatched junction bases: 6. CDR1 and CDR2 (germline): ENHRY, SYGVKD. The CDR3 spans 12 residues. The CDR3 is CAIKQGGPEAFF. The DNA of the CDR3 is TGTGCCATCAAACAGGGGGGACCCGAAGCTTTCTTT.

The CDR3, as DNA: TGTGCCAGCAGTTCCCAGCCGGGGTCCTACGAGCAGTACTTC. This sequence encodes CASSSQPGSYEQYF. The chain joins TRBV6-2 or TRBV6-3 to TRBJ2-7; weak D call: TRBD2 (5 bases). Germline CDR1 is MNHEY and CDR2 is SVGEGT. This CDR3 spans 14 amino acids. Trimming cost V 4 bases and J 1 base, with 11 bases left between them.

This clone occurred a few times. The rearrangement uses TRBV14 and TRBJ1-2, with D possibly matching TRBD1 (5 bases). V was shortened by 4 bases and J by 4 bases, with 7 bases between the two germline ends. This CDR3 region has 12 residues. CDR1 SGHDN and CDR2 FVKESK come from the germline V gene. For the CDR3, the DNA is TGTGCCAGCAGCCGCGGGGGCTATGGCTACACCTTC. Protein: CASSRGGYGYTF.

The chain links TRBV6-2 or TRBV6-3 to TRBJ1-1; D unclear. V dropped 5 bases and J dropped 0 bases, with 16 bases sitting between them. Germline V lookup: CDR1 MNHEY, CDR2 SVGEGT. This CDR3 has 16 amino acids. The chain's CDR3 is CASSRPSGDMNTEAFF. The DNA for the CDR3 is TGTGCCAGCAGTCGGCCCTCAGGTGACATGAACACTGAAGCTTTCTTT.

J is TRBJ2-3 and V is TRBV7-9, with TRBD2 matching over 8 bases. Trimming at V came to 5 bases and at J to 2 bases, leaving 3 bases not matched to a gene. This CDR3 has 14 residues. Germline CDR1 reads SEHNR; CDR2 reads FQNEAQ (reference sequence). This CDR3 reads CASSRTSPTDTQYF. The CDR3 coding sequence is TGTGCCAGCAGCCGGACTAGCCCCACAGATACGCAGTATTTT.

CDR3 DNA: TGCGCCAGCAGCTTGGGACAGGGGATGTCCTACGAGCAGTACTTC. It translates to CASSLGQGMSYEQYF. The J gene is TRBJ2-7, the V gene TRBV5-1; 8 bases agree with TRBD1. Germline V gene data show CDR1 as SGHRS and CDR2 as YFSETQ. Trimming at V came to 0 bases and at J to 1 base, leaving 3 bases not matched to a gene. The CDR3 sequence is 15 residues long. Full variable domain (remainder filled in from reference TRBV5-1 and TRBJ2-7): KAGVTQTPRYLIKTRGQQVTLSCSPISGHRSVSWYQQTPGQGLQFLFEYFSETQRNKGNFPGRFSGRQFSNSRSEMNVSTLELGDSALYLCASSLGQGMSYEQYFGPGTRLTVT.

A few counts support this clone. The chain combines TRBV7-9 with TRBJ1-5, with D perhaps TRBD1 (6 bases). V was pared by 3 bases and J by 9 bases, with 9 bases between. The CDR3 length is 12 residues. CDR1 is SEHNR and CDR2 is FQNEAQ in the germline V gene (reference sequence). The CDR3 sequence: CASSFLGGPQHF. CDR3 sequence (DNA): TGTGCCAGCAGCTTTTTAGGGGGGCCCCAGCATTTT.

This clone was found once. J is TRBJ1-1 and V is TRBV7-2; D not certain. The CDR3 sequence is 14 residues long. Germline assignment: CDR1 SGHTA and CDR2 FQGNSA. V lost 4 bases and J 1 base, leaving 10 bases between the germline ends. CDR3 nucleotides: TGTGCCAGCAGCTCTGCTCAGCGGAACACTGAAGCTTTCTTT. It translates to CASSSAQRNTEAFF.

The chain couples TRBV7-2 to TRBJ2-7; 7 bases are shared with TRBD1. This CDR3 comprises 15 residues. Germline assignment: CDR1 SGHTA and CDR2 FQGNSA. V lost 4 bases, J lost 5 bases, and 11 bases stayed unmatched. The CDR3 loop is CASSSSDRAANEQYF. The CDR3 DNA sequence: TGTGCCAGCAGCTCCTCCGACAGGGCCGCGAACGAGCAGTACTTC.

This sequence joins TRBV4-1 and TRBJ1-1; 9 bases map to TRBD1. The junction had 3 bases not matched to a gene; V was cut back by 3 bases and J by 4 bases. Germline V CDR1 and CDR2: MGHRA, YSYEKL. CDR3 length: 14 residues. The CDR3 spells CASSQRTGATEAFF. The DNA of the CDR3 is TGCGCCAGCAGCCAGAGGACAGGGGCCACTGAAGCTTTCTTT.

The chain is built from TRBV3-1 (or the pseudogene TRBV3-2) and TRBJ2-5; no clear D gene. This CDR3 comprises 14 residues. V was pared by 2 bases and J by 2 bases, with 9 bases between. From germline, CDR1 is LGHDT and CDR2 YNNKEL (reference sequence). The DNA for the CDR3 is TGTGCCAGCAGCCAATCACCAACACAAGAGACCCAGTACTTC. This sequence encodes CASSQSPTQETQYF.

The chain has TRBV27 and TRBJ1-4; D is possibly TRBD1 (6 bases). V lost 2 bases and J 8 bases, leaving 15 bases between the germline ends. Germline CDR1 reads MNHEY; CDR2 reads SMNVEV (reference sequence). The CDR3 consists of 15 residues. The CDR3 loop reads CASSLSQDSREKLFF. CDR3 sequence (DNA): TGTGCCAGCAGTTTAAGCCAGGACAGCCGGGAAAAACTGTTTTTT. Full variable domain (missing parts from reference TRBV27 and TRBJ1-4): EAQVTQNPRYLITVTGKKLTVTCSQNMNHEYMSWYRQDPGLGLRQIYYSMNVEVTDKGDVPEGYKVSRKEKRNFPLILESPSPNQTSLYFCASSLSQDSREKLFFGSGTQLSVL.

This chain joins TRBV7-6 and TRBJ2-6; TRBD2 agrees at 7 bases. Per germline, CDR1 SGHVS and CDR2 FNYEAQ. The trim removed 4 bases at V and 0 bases at J, leaving 0 bases unmatched. The CDR3 length is 15 residues. CDR3 in DNA: TGTGCCAGCAGCTGGGGGGGCTCTGGGGCCAACGTCCTGACTTTC. Amino acids: CASSWGGSGANVLTF.

The chain uses TRBV5-3 and TRBJ2-2; TRBD2 might be the D (6 bases). TRBV5-3 is reported as an ORF; its role is uncertain. CDR3 length: 14 residues. Trimming pared 8 bases from V and 5 bases from J, leaving 16 bases between. In nucleotides, the CDR3 is TGTGCCAGGGAGGGTACAAGAGAAACCGGGGAGCTGTTTTTT. It translates to CAREGTRETGELFF.

This rearrangement joins TRBV29-1 to TRBJ1-2, with 8 bases fitting TRBD1. The J segment lost 5 bases and the V segment lost 5 bases, leaving 4 bases of the junction unmatched. This CDR3 is built from 12 residues. CDR1 is SQVTM and CDR2 is ANQGSEA in the germline V gene. The CDR3 spells CSVWDRTYGYTF. For the CDR3, the DNA is TGCAGCGTTTGGGACAGGACTTATGGCTACACCTTC.

The J gene is TRBJ2-1, the V gene TRBV5-1, with TRBD2 matching 7 bases. After removal of 4 bases from V and 2 bases from J, the junction contained 3 bases not matched to a gene. Germline V CDR1 and CDR2: SGHRS, YFSETQ. The CDR3 is 14 amino acids. CDR3 sequence: CASSRAGAYNEQFF. Here the CDR3 DNA reads TGCGCCAGCAGCCGTGCGGGGGCCTACAATGAGCAGTTCTTC.

The chain has TRBV11-2 and TRBJ2-7; the D gene is possibly TRBD1 (6 bases). The CDR3 covers 15 residues. V shed 6 bases and J shed 3 bases, with 18 bases lying between them. Germline CDR1 is SGHAT and CDR2 is FQNNGV. In nucleotides, the CDR3 is TGTGCCAGCAGTCCCCCCGACAGGCGTTACTACGAGCAGTACTTC. Encoded protein: CASSPPDRRYYEQYF. The variable domain in full, with the rest retrieved from reference TRBV11-2 and TRBJ2-7, is EAGVAQSPRYKIIEKRQSVAFWCNPISGHATLYWYQQILGQGPKLLIQFQNNGVVDDSQLPKDRFSAERLKGVDSTLKIQPAKLEDSAVYLCASSPPDRRYYEQYFGPGTRLTVT.

The rearrangement links TRBV7-9 to TRBJ1-5; TRBD1 is a possible D gene (5 bases). This CDR3 contains 13 residues. The V end lost 6 bases, the J end lost 9 bases, and 15 bases lay between the germline ends. Germline assignment: CDR1 SEHNR and CDR2 FQNEAQ (reference sequence). The CDR3 coding sequence is TGTGCCAGCAGTCCAGGGCCACCGGGGCCCCAGCATTTT. This translates into CASSPGPPGPQHF.

The count of this clone is one. This sequence joins TRBV11-1 and TRBJ1-4; tentative D call: TRBD1 (5 bases). The length of the CDR3 is 15 residues. Germline CDR1 reads SGHAT; CDR2 reads FQDESV (reference sequence). V lost 5 bases and J 10 bases, leaving 20 bases between the germline ends. CDR3 nucleotide sequence: TGTGCCAGCAGCAGAAAGCAGGGTAAGGGAGGAAAACTGTTTTTT. It encodes CASSRKQGKGGKLFF.

The gene calls are TRBV2 and TRBJ1-2; 8 bases are shared with TRBD1. CDR1 is SNHLY, CDR2 FYNNEI, per germline. Germline trimming cut 6 bases from V and 4 bases from J; bases unmatched to any gene: 10. The CDR3 has 15 amino acids. CDR3 loop: CASRVGQGGSYGYTF. The CDR3 nucleotides read TGTGCCAGCAGGGTCGGACAGGGCGGCAGCTATGGCTACACCTTC.

This clone has a handful of counts. This chain joins TRBV27 and TRBJ2-1; 9 nucleotides match TRBD2. CDR1 is MNHEY, CDR2 SMNVEV, per germline (reference sequence). Germline trimming cut 6 bases from V and 5 bases from J; bases unmatched to any gene: 5. This CDR3 is built from 14 residues. In DNA, the CDR3 is TGTGCCAGCAGGACCGGGACTAGCCACAATGAGCAGTTCTTC. It translates to CASRTGTSHNEQFF.

The V call is TRBV12-5, the J call TRBJ2-3, with 11 bases fitting TRBD2. J gave up 7 bases and V 6 bases, and 9 bases lay outside the gene matches. The CDR3 is made up of 15 amino acids. The germline CDR1 and CDR2 sequences are LGHNT and FRNRAP. CDR3: CASGLGGTSGNTQYF. The CDR3 coding sequence is TGTGCTAGTGGCCTTGGGGGGACTAGCGGAAATACGCAGTATTTT. Complete variable domain (other parts from reference TRBV12-5 and TRBJ2-3): DARVTQTPRHKVTEMGQEVTMRCQPILGHNTVFWYRQTMMQGLELLAYFRNRAPLDDSGMPKDRFSAEMPDATLATLKIQPSEPRDSAVYFCASGLGGTSGNTQYFGPGTRLTVL.

The V call is TRBV6-5, the J call TRBJ1-6, with TRBD1 identical over 11 bases. Germline V gives CDR1 MNHEY, CDR2 SVGAGI. This CDR3 is built from 14 residues. The V and J ends lost 6 bases and 9 bases, in that order; junction bases with no gene match: 4. The CDR3 loop reads CASSTGTGGSPLHF. For the CDR3, the DNA is TGTGCCAGCAGCACCGGGACAGGGGGTTCACCCCTCCACTTT.

A remark on this clone: Germline and junction disagree at one end, which may indicate a read error. The J gene is TRBJ1-2, the V gene TRBV7-7, with 7 positions matching TRBD1. Germline assignment: CDR1 SSHAT and CDR2 FNYEAQ (reference sequence). There are 15 residues in the CDR3. The CDR3 DNA reads as TGTGCTAGCAGCCCAAGGGGGCTCTTTAACTATGGCTACACCTTC. As protein: CASSPRGLFNYGYTF.

The count of this clone is one. V and J are TRBV3-1 (or the pseudogene TRBV3-2) and TRBJ2-1; TRBD2 matches at 14 bases. From germline, CDR1 is LGHDT and CDR2 YNNKEL (reference sequence). The CDR3 is 16 residues long. After removal of 5 bases from V and 4 bases from J, the junction contained 4 bases not matched to a gene. CDR3 residues: CASSSRTSGGYNEQFF. The CDR3 DNA is TGTGCCAGCAGCTCTCGGACTAGCGGGGGGTACAATGAGCAGTTCTTC.

In the case of this clone: At one end, the junction sequence differs from germline, possibly due to a read error. The V gene is TRBV7-6, the J gene TRBJ2-1; 11 bases are a match to TRBD2. The CDR3 covers 15 residues. Looked up from germline, CDR1 is SGHVS and CDR2 is FNYEAQ. In nucleotides, the CDR3 is TGTGCCAGCAGCATAGCGGCTAGCGGGGGGTATGAGCAGTTCTTC. Protein product: CASSIAASGGYEQFF. Full variable domain (remainder filled in from reference TRBV7-6 and TRBJ2-1): GAGVSQSPRYKVTKRGQDVALRCDPISGHVSLYWYRQALGQGPEFLTYFNYEAQQDKSGLPNDRFSAERPEGSISTLTIQRTEQRDSAMYRCASSIAASGGYEQFFGPGTRLTVL.

The genes are TRBV7-9 and TRBJ1-5; 7 bases align to TRBD1. Germline V gene sequence: CDR1 SEHNR, CDR2 FQNEAQ (reference sequence). V lost 7 bases to trimming and J lost 3 bases; unmatched junction nucleotides: 6. CDR3 length: 14 residues. As DNA, the CDR3 is TGTGCCAGCACCCCAGGGGGTAACAATCAGCCCCAGCATTTT. Its protein product is CASTPGGNNQPQHF.

This chain joins TRBV6-5 and TRBJ1-5, with 7 bases that match TRBD1. Per germline, CDR1 MNHEY and CDR2 SVGAGI. There are 14 residues in the CDR3. V lost 7 bases to trimming and J lost 3 bases; unmatched junction nucleotides: 6. DNA of the CDR3: TGTGCCAGCAAAGAGGGGGCGGACAATCAGCCCCAGCATTTT. Encoded protein: CASKEGADNQPQHF.

As concerns this clone: Other DNA variants within this sample encode the same CDR3. The chain recombines TRBV7-2 with TRBJ2-7; no definite D call. The germline V and J ends were trimmed by 0 bases and 3 bases, with 9 bases remaining between them. Germline V gives CDR1 SGHTA, CDR2 FQGNSA. CDR3 length: 14 amino acids. CDR3 sequence: CASSLAGGYYEQYF. DNA of the CDR3: TGTGCCAGCAGCTTAGCAGGCGGTTACTACGAGCAGTACTTC.

The chain joins TRBV27 to TRBJ1-6; D is undetermined. The CDR3 extends over 13 amino acids. Germline V lookup: CDR1 MNHEY, CDR2 SMNVEV (reference sequence). V was trimmed by 5 bases and J by 7 bases, leaving 9 bases between them. CDR3 residues: CASSRYMNSPLHF. CDR3 in DNA: TGTGCCAGCAGTAGATACATGAATTCACCCCTCCACTTT.

The V and J genes are TRBV14 and TRBJ1-2; D gene ambiguous. CDR1 SGHDN and CDR2 FVKESK come from the germline V gene. This CDR3 has 18 amino acids. V was clipped by 4 bases and J by 2 bases, with 23 bases between them. CDR3 amino acids: CASSPYEAFPSENYGYTF. CDR3 bases: TGTGCCAGCAGCCCCTACGAGGCCTTTCCAAGTGAGAACTATGGCTACACCTTC.

V is TRBV5-4 and J is TRBJ2-3; D might be TRBD2 (5 bases). The CDR3 length is 13 residues. Trimming took off 4 bases at V and 5 bases at J, with 11 bases between the two ends. From germline, CDR1 is SGHNT and CDR2 YYREEE (reference sequence). CDR3 sequence (DNA): TGTGCCAGCAGCGCCGGAGGAGGAGATACGCAGTATTTT. This gives the protein CASSAGGGDTQYF.